Following are 25 T cell receptor beta chains from one sample sequenced in a study of cytomegalovirus exposure and HLA in healthy donors. PCR was performed using 60 Vbeta and 13 Jbeta primers. This table comes from immunoSEQ multiplex PCR, and its TCRdb copy is limited to in-frame clones, with some not included. The profile covers roughly 180,000 clones, with 75% to 85% appearing a single time and about 1.5% taken by the ten largest. Sequenced material: PBMCs. Source of these receptors: a man between 18 and 35 years old in good health and CMV-seronegative.

The chain is built from TRBV30 and TRBJ1-3; the D is unclear. CDR1 is GTSNPN and CDR2 is SVGIG in the germline V gene (reference sequence). The CDR3 spans 13 residues. The V and J ends lost 0 bases and 2 bases respectively, with 5 bases between them. The CDR3 region is CAWSVHPGNTIYF. CDR3 nucleotides: TGTGCCTGGAGTGTACACCCTGGAAACACCATATATTTT.

The chain uses TRBV6-5 and TRBJ1-5; tentative D call: TRBD1 (6 bases). V lost 0 bases, J lost 7 bases, and 13 bases lay in between. The CDR3 contains 15 residues. Germline V gives CDR1 MNHEY, CDR2 SVGAGI. CDR3 nucleotides: TGTGCCAGCAGTTACTCGACAGGTATCTCGCAGCCCCAGCATTTT. Its protein product is CASSYSTGISQPQHF.

The chain is built from TRBV5-5 and TRBJ2-3, with 9 bases lining up with TRBD2. Germline CDR1 is SGHKS and CDR2 is YYEKEE (reference sequence). The CDR3 is 16 amino acids. The V segment lost 4 bases and the J segment 3 bases; nucleotides outside the gene matches: 9. CDR3 region: CASSGQLAGRTDTQYF. In nucleotides, the CDR3 is TGTGCCAGCAGCGGCCAACTAGCGGGTAGAACAGATACGCAGTATTTT.

The chain links TRBV9 to TRBJ2-1; the match to TRBD2 covers 7 bases. This CDR3 is 13 amino acids long. Germline CDR1 SGDLS, CDR2 YYNGEE. Trimming cost V 0 bases and J 6 bases; bases outside gene matches: 0. In nucleotides, the CDR3 is TGTGCCAGCAGCGTAGCGGGGGGCAATGAGCAGTTCTTC. This codes for CASSVAGGNEQFF.

This sequence joins TRBV4-1 and TRBJ2-3; the D is unclear. V gave up 3 bases and J gave up 6 bases, with 13 bases separating them. The CDR3 spans 14 residues. Germline CDR1 MGHRA, CDR2 YSYEKL. The CDR3 region is CASSHPTNRDTQYF. The CDR3 DNA reads TGCGCCAGCAGCCATCCAACGAACCGGGATACGCAGTATTTT.

The rearrangement links TRBV11-3 to TRBJ1-3, with 8 bases matching TRBD1. The V gene end was trimmed by 5 bases and the J gene end by 3 bases; junction bases not matched to a gene: 9. CDR1 is SGHNT and CDR2 is YENEEA in the germline V gene. The CDR3 runs 16 residues. This CDR3 reads CASSPSYRGSGNTIYF. The CDR3 DNA sequence: TGTGCCAGCAGCCCATCATACAGGGGGAGTGGAAACACCATATATTTT.

The chain couples TRBV5-1 to TRBJ1-3, with unresolved D. Looked up from germline, CDR1 is SGHRS and CDR2 is YFSETQ. This CDR3 comprises 14 residues. The V gene lost 6 bases and the J gene lost 0 bases, with 10 bases spanning the gap. In DNA form, the CDR3 reads TGCGCCAGCACCCTAGGGAGCTCTGGAAACACCATATATTTT. This encodes CASTLGSSGNTIYF.

This CDR3 is CASSFGDGPYEQYF. DNA for the CDR3: TGTGCCAGCAGTTTCGGAGACGGTCCCTACGAGCAGTACTTC. V gene TRBV28 combines with J gene TRBJ2-7; D uncertain. The germline gives CDR1 MDHEN, CDR2 SYDVKM. With 3 bases removed from V and 2 bases from J, the gap between germline ends came to 11 bases. This CDR3 comprises 14 residues. The full variable domain, its missing parts supplied by reference TRBV28 and TRBJ2-7, is DVKVTQSSRYLVKRTGEKVFLECVQDMDHENMFWYRQDPGLGLRLIYFSYDVKMKEKGDIPEGYSVSREKKERFSLILESASTNQTSMYLCASSFGDGPYEQYFGPGTRLTVT.

The chain combines TRBV30 with TRBJ1-1; TRBD1 is a possible D gene (6 bases). V was cut by 3 bases and J by 1 base, with 12 bases left in between. The length of the CDR3 is 14 residues. The V gene's germline CDR1 is GTSNPN and CDR2 SVGIG (reference sequence). CDR3 sequence (DNA): TGTGCCTGGAGGATTCAGGGGACGAACACTGAAGCTTTCTTT. Translation: CAWRIQGTNTEAFF.

The chain joins TRBV27 to TRBJ1-2, with TRBD1 matching 9 bases. The CDR3 spans 14 residues. V shed 5 bases and J 1 base; nucleotides not matched to a gene: 2. The germline V gene encodes CDR1 MNHEY and CDR2 SMNVEV (reference sequence). The CDR3 sequence: CASSGTGYNYGYTF. CDR3 DNA sequence: TGTGCCAGCAGTGGGACAGGGTATAACTATGGCTACACCTTC.

A note on this clone: The junction departs from the called germline gene at one end, perhaps through a read error. The chain couples TRBV30 to TRBJ2-7; TRBD1 aligns across 8 bases. Germline assignment: CDR1 GTSNPN and CDR2 SVGIG (reference sequence). This CDR3 has 13 amino acids. CDR3 in DNA: TGTGCCTGGAGTGTACAGGGGGATACCGAGCAGTGCTTC. Protein: CAWSVQGDTEQCF. Filled out from reference TRBV30 and TRBJ2-7, the complete variable domain reads SQTIHQWPATLVQPVGSPLSLECTVEGTSNPNLYWYRQAAGRGLQLLFYSVGIGQISSEVPQNLSASRPQDRQFILSSKKLLLSDSGFYLCAWSVQGDTEQCFGPGTRLTVT.

The chain combines TRBV29-1 with TRBJ2-1; TRBD1 is a possible D gene (5 bases). The germline V gene encodes CDR1 SQVTM and CDR2 ANQGSEA. CDR3 size: 15 residues. Trimming removed 3 bases from V and 1 base from J, with 13 bases in between. Written as DNA, the CDR3 is TGCAGCGTTGACGACAGTCGAAGATCCTACAATGAGCAGTTCTTC. As protein: CSVDDSRRSYNEQFF.

Here the CDR3 DNA reads TGTGCCAGTAGTATAGGGGCGGGGACGAACGAGCAGTACTTC. This translates into CASSIGAGTNEQYF. The chain uses TRBV19 and TRBJ2-7, with a weak D call TRBD2 (6 bases). Germline V gives CDR1 LNHDA, CDR2 SQIVND (reference sequence). The length of the CDR3 is 14 residues. The V gene lost 1 base and the J gene lost 5 bases, with 12 bases spanning the gap.

This clone was recorded a few times. The chain couples TRBV18 to TRBJ1-5; D is unclear. CDR1 and CDR2 (germline): KGHSH, LQKENI. The length of the CDR3 is 14 residues. The V end lost 5 bases, the J end lost 6 bases, and 14 bases lay between the germline ends. CDR3 DNA: TGTGCCAGCTCATCCACAAGGAGGGTTCAGCCCCAGCATTTT. This translates into CASSSTRRVQPQHF.

This rearrangement joins TRBV2 to TRBJ2-1; the D gene is possibly TRBD1 (7 bases). The CDR3 is 11 residues long. V was pared by 10 bases and J by 11 bases, with 15 bases between. CDR1 is SNHLY, CDR2 FYNNEI, per germline. This CDR3 is CATVGGGKQFF. For the CDR3, the DNA is TGTGCCACCGTAGGGGGCGGGAAGCAGTTCTTC.

The CDR3 DNA follows: TGTGCCAGCAGTAGAGTAGTTTTGACTAGCGGGAGCACAGATACGCAGTATTTT. This sequence encodes CASSRVVLTSGSTDTQYF. The J gene is TRBJ2-3, the V gene TRBV27; 10 nucleotides agree with TRBD2. The CDR3 extends over 18 amino acids. Germline CDR1 MNHEY, CDR2 SMNVEV (reference sequence). Trimming took 5 bases from V and 0 from J; bases not matched to a gene: 11.

The V gene is TRBV19, the J gene TRBJ2-5; D is perhaps TRBD2 (6 bases). V lost 1 base, J lost 7 bases, and 10 bases lay in between. The CDR3 extends over 13 amino acids. From germline, CDR1 is LNHDA and CDR2 SQIVND (reference sequence). The CDR3: CASSIVQEGTQYF. In nucleotides, the CDR3 is TGTGCCAGTAGTATAGTTCAGGAGGGGACCCAGTACTTC.

This clone was detected a few times. The chain links TRBV2 to TRBJ2-3, with 7 bases matching TRBD2. CDR3 length: 14 amino acids. V was pared by 6 bases and J by 2 bases, with 5 bases of the junction left unmatched. CDR1 and CDR2 (germline): SNHLY, FYNNEI. In DNA, the CDR3 is TGTGCCAGCAGGGGGCGGGGGTACACAGATACGCAGTATTTT. Residues: CASRGRGYTDTQYF.

The chain couples TRBV10-3 to TRBJ1-1; possible D gene TRBD1, 6 bases. The CDR3 is 13 residues long. The germline gives CDR1 ENHRY, CDR2 SYGVKD. Trimming took off 10 bases at V and 3 bases at J, with 15 bases between the two ends. CDR3 amino acids: CASRGYSDTEAFF. In DNA form, the CDR3 reads TGTGCCAGTAGGGGGTATTCGGACACTGAAGCTTTCTTT.

This clone has only a few counts. The chain couples TRBV5-1 to TRBJ2-1, with 7 bases fitting TRBD1. The junction had 2 bases not matched to a gene; V was cut back by 3 bases and J by 8 bases. In germline, CDR1 is SGHRS, CDR2 YFSETQ. CDR3 length: 12 residues. The DNA for the CDR3 is TGCGCCAGCAGCTCCAGGGGGTATGAGCAGTTCTTC. This sequence encodes CASSSRGYEQFF. The whole variable domain, filled in from reference TRBV5-1 and TRBJ2-1, reads KAGVTQTPRYLIKTRGQQVTLSCSPISGHRSVSWYQQTPGQGLQFLFEYFSETQRNKGNFPGRFSGRQFSNSRSEMNVSTLELGDSALYLCASSSRGYEQFFGPGTRLTVL.

The rearrangement uses TRBV10-3 and TRBJ1-1; D remains unclear. CDR3 length equals 11 residues. CDR1 ENHRY and CDR2 SYGVKD come from the germline V gene. Between the trimmed V and J ends, which lost 9 bases and 5 bases, there was a span of 10 bases. Here the CDR3 reads CAIRTGTEAFF. For the CDR3, the DNA is TGTGCCATAAGGACGGGGACTGAAGCTTTCTTT.

The chain recombines TRBV7-9 with TRBJ2-1; D possibly corresponds to TRBD2 (5 bases). The germline gives CDR1 SEHNR, CDR2 FQNEAQ (reference sequence). Trimming cost V 2 bases and J 0 bases, with 8 bases left between them. The CDR3 is made up of 15 amino acids. The CDR3 bases are TGTGCCAGCAGCTTAAGAGGGAGCTCCTACAATGAGCAGTTCTTC. Residues: CASSLRGSSYNEQFF.

This clone has a single count. This sequence joins TRBV6-5 and TRBJ1-2; 8 bases are a match to TRBD1. The germline CDR1 and CDR2 sequences are MNHEY and SVGAGI. The V gene end was trimmed by 6 bases and the J gene end by 4 bases; junction bases not matched to a gene: 10. The CDR3 has 15 residues. CDR3 residues: CASRSQGDKSYGYTF. CDR3 bases: TGTGCCAGCAGATCACAGGGGGATAAGTCCTATGGCTACACCTTC.

V gene TRBV2 combines with J gene TRBJ1-6; the match to TRBD1 covers 7 bases. Germline V gene data show CDR1 as SNHLY and CDR2 as FYNNEI. This CDR3 has 13 residues. V shed 4 bases, J shed 10 bases, and the junction held 4 bases outside the gene matches. The CDR3 DNA reads TGTGCCAGCAGTGGACAGGGAGAATCACCCCTCCACTTT. Its protein is CASSGQGESPLHF.

This sequence joins TRBV6-4 and TRBJ2-3, with TRBD1 identical over 9 bases. CDR1 and CDR2 from the germline V gene are MRHNA and SNTAGT. This CDR3 has 13 amino acids. V was clipped by 4 bases and J by 5 bases; unmatched bases: 1. The CDR3 DNA is TGTGCCAGCAGTGGGACAGGGGAAGATACGCAGTATTTT. It yields the protein CASSGTGEDTQYF.